These 14 T cell receptor beta chains originate from one sample sequenced in a study of beta chain features in type 1 diabetes. Points from the study as a whole: Shorter TCRB CDR3s, moderately but significantly so, were found in Type 1 diabetes patients in all four CD4+ subsets.

The antigens for these receptors are not known. Expressed TCRB transcripts were sequenced after all isolated RNA was converted to cDNA. Sequenced by immunoSEQ multiplex PCR; TCRdb stores in-frame clones only, minus some. The data show roughly 160,000 clones, with about 8.1% seen just once and around 0.5% held by the top ten. Sequencing was performed on central memory CD4+ T cells from blood. All receptors derive from a woman under 30 with type 1 diabetes.

This clone was counted a few times. The chain has TRBV5-1 and TRBJ1-2; D is unclear. The germline V gene encodes CDR1 SGHRS and CDR2 YFSETQ. Trimming shortened V by 2 bases and J by 4 bases, and 12 bases separated the two germline ends. The CDR3 totals 14 residues. The CDR3 spells CASSFEGSSYGYTF. DNA for the CDR3: TGCGCCAGCAGCTTTGAGGGATCTTCCTATGGCTACACCTTC.

This clone was observed a handful of times. The rearrangement uses TRBV7-3 and TRBJ1-2; TRBD1 matches 9 bases. CDR3 size: 14 residues. Trimming took 5 bases from V and 7 from J; bases not matched to a gene: 8. Germline V gene sequence: CDR1 SGHTA, CDR2 FQGTGA. The chain's CDR3 is CASSPQGALGGYTF. DNA for the CDR3: TGTGCCAGCAGCCCACAGGGGGCGCTTGGTGGCTACACCTTC.

This clone was detected only a few times. The V gene is TRBV5-6, the J gene TRBJ2-5; 7 bases match TRBD2. There are 13 residues in the CDR3. From germline, CDR1 is SGHDT and CDR2 YYEEEE. V lost 6 bases and J lost 5; bases outside the gene matches: 7. Here the CDR3 reads CASTDAGGETQYF. CDR3 coding DNA: TGTGCCAGCACGGACGCCGGGGGGGAGACCCAGTACTTC.

This clone was observed a handful of times. The chain is built from TRBV18 and TRBJ1-5, with D tentatively TRBD1 (6 bases). The CDR3 loop spans 13 amino acids. The V end was cut by 8 bases, the J end by 4 bases, with 12 bases between. Germline V gene lookup returns CDR1 KGHSH and CDR2 LQKENI. CDR3 bases: TGTGCCAGCCGGATGGACAGAAATCAGCCCCAGCATTTT. Its translation: CASRMDRNQPQHF.

The chain is built from TRBV29-1 and TRBJ1-1, with D uncertain. V was clipped by 3 bases and J by 1 base, with 9 bases between them. This CDR3 region has 13 residues. Germline lookup yields CDR1 SQVTM and CDR2 ANQGSEA. This chain's CDR3 is CSVEVGGNTEAFF. The CDR3 nucleotides are TGCAGCGTTGAGGTGGGAGGGAACACTGAAGCTTTCTTT.

This clone showed up just a few times. The chain joins TRBV29-1 to TRBJ1-1, with D maybe TRBD1 (5 bases). V lost 7 bases to trimming and J lost 4 bases, with 16 bases between them. CDR3 length equals 13 residues. Germline V gene data show CDR1 as SQVTM and CDR2 as ANQGSEA. The CDR3 sequence: CSAGSAWGTEAFF. The CDR3 DNA reads TGCAGCGCAGGGTCCGCTTGGGGCACTGAAGCTTTCTTT.

This clone was found a few times. The V and J genes are TRBV28 and TRBJ1-2; D gene unclear. This CDR3 spans 14 amino acids. Germline-derived CDR1 and CDR2 are MDHEN and SYDVKM. V shed 11 bases and J shed 4 bases, with 20 bases lying between them. CDR3 protein: CAGLGIRHSYGYTF. The CDR3 DNA follows: TGTGCCGGCCTCGGAATTCGACACTCCTATGGCTACACCTTC.

This clone was observed a few times. The chain uses TRBV7-9 and TRBJ1-1; D gene uncertain. Germline V CDR1 and CDR2: SEHNR, FQNEAQ (reference sequence). There are 15 residues in the CDR3. Trimming stripped 5 bases from V and 0 bases from J, with 13 bases between. CDR3 sequence reads: CASSNRGQMNTEAFF. CDR3 in DNA: TGTGCCAGCAGCAACCGCGGGCAGATGAACACTGAAGCTTTCTTT. The whole variable domain, remainder taken from reference TRBV7-9 and TRBJ1-1, is DTGVSQNPRHKITKRGQNVTFRCDPISEHNRLYWYRQTLGQGPEFLTYFQNEAQLEKSRLLSDRFSAERPKGSFSTLEIQRTEQGDSAMYLCASSNRGQMNTEAFFGQGTRLTVV.

The rearrangement joins TRBV19 to TRBJ2-1; D is perhaps TRBD1 (6 bases). The CDR3 runs to 17 residues. V was pared by 3 bases and J by 9 bases, with 24 bases between. Germline values: CDR1 LNHDA, CDR2 SQIVND (reference sequence). The CDR3 nucleotides read TGTGCCAGTAGTATCGGGACATCCGCGGCGTATCGGAGTGAGCAGTTCTTC. Encoded protein: CASSIGTSAAYRSEQFF.

The rearrangement joins TRBV4-3 to TRBJ1-1, with TRBD1 identical over 9 bases. This CDR3 comprises 16 residues. Germline CDR1 reads LGHNA; CDR2 reads YSLEER. V dropped 4 bases and J dropped 3; count of bases not matched to a gene: 9. CDR3 residues: CASSPTGGAWDTEAFF. CDR3 coding DNA: TGCGCCAGCAGCCCTACAGGGGGCGCCTGGGACACTGAAGCTTTCTTT.

V gene TRBV6-5 combines with J gene TRBJ2-1; 9 nucleotides match TRBD1. This CDR3 has 15 residues. After removal of 7 bases from V and 3 bases from J, the junction contained 7 bases not matched to a gene. In germline, CDR1 is MNHEY, CDR2 SVGAGI. CDR3 nucleotide sequence: TGTGCCAGCACTCTAAAGGGACAGGGCTACAATGAGCAGTTCTTC. Its protein is CASTLKGQGYNEQFF.

The chain joins TRBV5-1 to TRBJ2-5; TRBD2 agrees at 7 bases. The junction had 7 bases not matched to a gene; V was cut back by 4 bases and J by 1 base. Germline V gene data show CDR1 as SGHRS and CDR2 as YFSETQ. CDR3 length: 15 amino acids. The CDR3 DNA follows: TGCGCCAGCAGCCCGCGGGGGTCTACCCAAGAGACCCAGTACTTC. Its translation: CASSPRGSTQETQYF.

This clone was observed a handful of times. The chain links TRBV9 to TRBJ1-2; no definite D call. The V end lost 0 bases, the J end lost 7 bases, and 10 bases lay between the germline ends. Per germline, CDR1 SGDLS and CDR2 YYNGEE. The CDR3 covers 13 residues. As DNA, the CDR3 is TGTGCCAGCAGCGTAGACGAGGGCCCTGGCTACACCTTC. Protein: CASSVDEGPGYTF.

This chain connects TRBV9 to TRBJ1-6, with 7 bases matching TRBD1. V lost 5 bases, J lost 6 bases, and 5 bases stayed unmatched. Germline V gene lookup returns CDR1 SGDLS and CDR2 YYNGEE. The CDR3 has 14 amino acids. In nucleotides, the CDR3 is TGTGCCAGCAGTGAGGGACAGTCTAATTCACCCCTCCACTTT. Amino acids: CASSEGQSNSPLHF.